This TCR beta chain was recorded in a study of early T cells in non-severe SARS-CoV-2 infection. The CDR3 is 14 amino acids. The germline V gene encodes CDR1 SGHTA and CDR2 FQGNSA. V dropped 1 base and J dropped 8 bases, with 9 bases sitting between them. One entry per CDR3 protein results from TCRdb running MiXCR on the 5' RACE reads. This sample has tens of thousands of distinct CDR3 sequences, with 8% to 10% found just once. Sequencing was carried out using whole blood. This sequence originates from an adult who was a healthcare worker with PCR-confirmed SARS-CoV-2 infection or an uninfected control (not recorded which). This rearrangement joins TRBV7-2 to TRBJ1-6; D is uncertain. In DNA form, the CDR3 reads TGTGCCAGCAGCTTAGGACAAATAGATTCACCCCTCCACTTT. It codes for CASSLGQIDSPLHF. Variable domain in full (rest from reference TRBV7-2 and TRBJ1-6): GAGVSQSPSNKVTEKGKDVELRCDPISGHTALYWYRQSLGQGLEFLIYFQGNSAPDKSGLPSDRFSAERTGGSVSTLTIQRTQQEDSAVYLCASSLGQIDSPLHFGNGTRLTVT.